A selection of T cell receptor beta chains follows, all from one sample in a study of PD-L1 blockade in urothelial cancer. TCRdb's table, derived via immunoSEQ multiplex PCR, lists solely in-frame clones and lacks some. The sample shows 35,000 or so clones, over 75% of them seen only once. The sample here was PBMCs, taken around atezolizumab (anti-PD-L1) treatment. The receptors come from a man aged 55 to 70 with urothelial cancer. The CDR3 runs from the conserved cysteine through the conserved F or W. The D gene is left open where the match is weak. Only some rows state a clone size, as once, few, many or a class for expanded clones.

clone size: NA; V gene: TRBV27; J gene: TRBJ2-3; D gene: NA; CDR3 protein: CASSLSSFRTDTQYF; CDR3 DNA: TGTGCCAGCAGTTTATCGTCATTCCGCACAGATACGCAGTATTTT
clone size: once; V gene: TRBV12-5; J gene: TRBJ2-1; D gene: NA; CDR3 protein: CASAPENTYNEQFF; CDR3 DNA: TGTGCTAGTGCTCCGGAGAATACATACAATGAGCAGTTCTTC
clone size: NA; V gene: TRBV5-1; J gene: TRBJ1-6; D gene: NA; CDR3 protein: CASSFSAMSDSPLHF; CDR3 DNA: TGCGCCAGCAGCTTTTCTGCCATGAGTGATTCACCCCTCCACTTT
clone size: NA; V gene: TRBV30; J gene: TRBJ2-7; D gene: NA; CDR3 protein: CAWSVRGRHYEQYF; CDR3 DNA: TGTGCCTGGAGTGTCAGGGGACGGCACTACGAGCAGTACTTC
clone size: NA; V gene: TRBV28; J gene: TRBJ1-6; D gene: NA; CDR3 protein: CASSFGEGAMIF; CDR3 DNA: NA
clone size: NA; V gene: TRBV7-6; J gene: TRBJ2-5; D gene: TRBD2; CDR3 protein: CASSPGLAEPPSLLETQYF; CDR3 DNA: TGTGCCAGCAGCCCGGGACTAGCGGAACCGCCTTCCTTATTGGAGACCCAGTACTTC
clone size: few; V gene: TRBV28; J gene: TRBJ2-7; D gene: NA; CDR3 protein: CASTTGLYEQYF; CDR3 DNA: TGTGCCAGCACAACAGGGCTTTACGAGCAGTACTTC
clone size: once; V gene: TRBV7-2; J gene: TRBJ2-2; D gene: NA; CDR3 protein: CASSSRGQRGELFF; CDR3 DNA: TGTGCCAGCAGCTCCCGCGGGCAGCGCGGGGAGCTGTTTTTT
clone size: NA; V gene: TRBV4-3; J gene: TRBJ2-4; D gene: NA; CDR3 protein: CASSQDLAFPRNIQYF; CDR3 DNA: TGCGCCAGCAGCCAAGATCTGGCCTTCCCCAGAAACATTCAGTACTTC
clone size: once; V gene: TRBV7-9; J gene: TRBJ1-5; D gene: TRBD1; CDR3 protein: CASSPGQGIQPQHF; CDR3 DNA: TGTGCCAGCAGCCCAGGACAGGGAATTCAGCCCCAGCATTTT
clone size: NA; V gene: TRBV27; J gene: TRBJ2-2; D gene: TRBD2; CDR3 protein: CASRIGGAGELFF; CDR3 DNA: TGTGCCAGCAGAATTGGGGGGGCCGGGGAGCTGTTTTTT
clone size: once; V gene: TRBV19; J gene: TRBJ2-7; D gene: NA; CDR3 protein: CASSIGDKENYEQYF; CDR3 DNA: TGTGCCAGTAGTATAGGGGACAAGGAGAACTACGAGCAGTACTTC
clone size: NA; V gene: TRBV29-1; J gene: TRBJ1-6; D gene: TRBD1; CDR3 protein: CSAQQGADSPLHF; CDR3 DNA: TGCAGCGCCCAACAGGGGGCGGATTCACCCCTCCACTTT
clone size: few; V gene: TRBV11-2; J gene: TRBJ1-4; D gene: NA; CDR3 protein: CASSLRGTTNEKLFF; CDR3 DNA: TGTGCCAGCAGCTTACGAGGGACAACTAATGAAAAACTGTTTTTT
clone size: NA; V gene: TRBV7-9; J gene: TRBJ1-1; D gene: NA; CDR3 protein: CASSLTGGGSTEAFF; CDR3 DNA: TGTGCCAGCAGCTTAACCGGGGGCGGGAGCACTGAAGCTTTCTTT
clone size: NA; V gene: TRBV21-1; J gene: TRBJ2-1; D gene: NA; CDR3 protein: CASSTRDRGPDEQFF; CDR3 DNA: TGTGCCAGCAGCACGAGGGACAGGGGACCGGATGAGCAGTTCTTC
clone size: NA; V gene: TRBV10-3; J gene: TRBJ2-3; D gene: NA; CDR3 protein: CAINDISKPLGDTDTQYF; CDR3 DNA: TGTGCCATCAACGACATCTCAAAGCCGCTGGGTGACACAGATACGCAGTATTTT
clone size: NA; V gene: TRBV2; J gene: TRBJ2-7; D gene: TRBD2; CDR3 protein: CASSWTSGSYEQYF; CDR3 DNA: TGTGCCAGCAGTTGGACTAGCGGGAGTTACGAGCAGTACTTC
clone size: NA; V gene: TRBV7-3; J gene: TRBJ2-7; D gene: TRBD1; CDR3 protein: CASSLSPGTGGDEQYF; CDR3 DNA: TGTGCCAGCAGCTTAAGCCCCGGGACAGGGGGCGACGAGCAGTACTTC
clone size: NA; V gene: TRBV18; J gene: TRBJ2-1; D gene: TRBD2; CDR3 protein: CASSPRVGTSSDNEQFF; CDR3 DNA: TGTGCCAGCTCACCACGAGTCGGGACTAGCAGTGACAATGAGCAGTTCTTC
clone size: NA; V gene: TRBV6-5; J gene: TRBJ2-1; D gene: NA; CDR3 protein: CASRGGGGYNEQFF; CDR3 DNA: TGTGCCAGCAGAGGGGGAGGGGGGTACAATGAGCAGTTCTTC
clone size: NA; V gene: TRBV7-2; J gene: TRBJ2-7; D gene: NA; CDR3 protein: CASSSEQRGWSSYEQYF; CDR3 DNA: TGTGCCAGCAGCTCCGAGCAGAGGGGGTGGAGCTCCTACGAGCAGTACTTC
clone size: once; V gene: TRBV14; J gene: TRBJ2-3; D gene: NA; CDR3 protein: CASSQDRVADTQYF; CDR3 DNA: TGTGCCAGCAGCCAAGACAGGGTTGCAGATACGCAGTATTTT
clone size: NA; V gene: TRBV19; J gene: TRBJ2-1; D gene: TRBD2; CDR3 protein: CASSIDGLAGRGEQFF; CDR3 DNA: TGTGCCAGTAGTATAGACGGACTAGCGGGGAGGGGTGAGCAGTTCTTC
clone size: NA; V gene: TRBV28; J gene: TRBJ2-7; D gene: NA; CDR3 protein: CASSLEWQRASYEQYF; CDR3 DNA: TGTGCCAGCAGTTTGGAGTGGCAGAGAGCTTCCTACGAGCAGTACTTC
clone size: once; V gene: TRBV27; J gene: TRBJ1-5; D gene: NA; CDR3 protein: CASSFHESNQPQHF; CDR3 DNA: TGTGCCAGCAGTTTCCATGAGAGCAATCAGCCCCAGCATTTT
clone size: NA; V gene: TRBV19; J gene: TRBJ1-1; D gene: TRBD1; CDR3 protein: CASRDRGMNTEAFF; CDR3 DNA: TGTGCCAGCAGGGACAGGGGGATGAACACTGAAGCTTTCTTT
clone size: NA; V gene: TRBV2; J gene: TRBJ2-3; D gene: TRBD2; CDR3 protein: CASSEVTSGYTDTQYF; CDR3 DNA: TGTGCCAGCAGTGAAGTGACTAGCGGGTACACAGATACGCAGTATTTT
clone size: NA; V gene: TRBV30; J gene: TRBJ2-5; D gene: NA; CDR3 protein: CAWSVPNQETQYF; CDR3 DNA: TGTGCCTGGAGTGTACCTAACCAAGAGACCCAGTACTTC
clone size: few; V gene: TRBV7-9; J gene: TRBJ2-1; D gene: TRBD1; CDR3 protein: CASSWLGTGSYNEQFF; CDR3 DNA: TGTGCCAGCAGCTGGCTAGGGACAGGGTCCTACAATGAGCAGTTCTTC
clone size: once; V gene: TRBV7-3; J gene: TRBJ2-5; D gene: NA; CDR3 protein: CASSPQDQETQYF; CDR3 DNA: TGTGCCAGCAGCCCCCAGGACCAAGAGACCCAGTACTTC